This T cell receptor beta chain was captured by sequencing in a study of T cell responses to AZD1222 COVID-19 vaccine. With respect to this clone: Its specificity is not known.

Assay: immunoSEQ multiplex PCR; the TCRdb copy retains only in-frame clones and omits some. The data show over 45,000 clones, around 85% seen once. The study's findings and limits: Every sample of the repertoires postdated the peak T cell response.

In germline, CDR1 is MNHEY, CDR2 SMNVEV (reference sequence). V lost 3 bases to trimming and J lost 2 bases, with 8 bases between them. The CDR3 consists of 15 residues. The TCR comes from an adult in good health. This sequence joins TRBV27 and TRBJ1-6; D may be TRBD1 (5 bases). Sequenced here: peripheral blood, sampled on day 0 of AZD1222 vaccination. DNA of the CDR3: TGTGCCAGCAGTTTTAGGGGCGCCTATAATTCACCCCTCCACTTT. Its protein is CASSFRGAYNSPLHF.